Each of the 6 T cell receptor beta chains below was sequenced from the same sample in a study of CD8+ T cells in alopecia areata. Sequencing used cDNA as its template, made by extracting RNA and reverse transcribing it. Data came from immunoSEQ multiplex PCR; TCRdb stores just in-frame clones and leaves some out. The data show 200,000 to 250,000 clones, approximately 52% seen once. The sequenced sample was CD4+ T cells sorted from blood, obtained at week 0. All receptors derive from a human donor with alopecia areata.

CDR3 protein: CASSPPGTDEQFF. CDR3 bases: TGCGCCAGCAGCCCTCCAGGGACCGATGAGCAGTTCTTC. This rearrangement joins TRBV5-1 to TRBJ2-1, with D perhaps TRBD1 or TRBD2 (5 bases each). Between the trimmed V and J ends, which lost 4 bases and 8 bases, there was a span of 13 bases. CDR1 and CDR2 from the germline V gene are SGHRS and YFSETQ. The CDR3 consists of 13 residues.

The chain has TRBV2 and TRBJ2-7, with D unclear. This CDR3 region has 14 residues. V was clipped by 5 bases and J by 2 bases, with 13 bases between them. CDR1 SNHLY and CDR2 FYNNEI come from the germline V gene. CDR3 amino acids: CASSKRWLTYEQYF. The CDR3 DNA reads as TGTGCCAGCAGTAAGAGGTGGCTAACCTACGAGCAGTACTTC.

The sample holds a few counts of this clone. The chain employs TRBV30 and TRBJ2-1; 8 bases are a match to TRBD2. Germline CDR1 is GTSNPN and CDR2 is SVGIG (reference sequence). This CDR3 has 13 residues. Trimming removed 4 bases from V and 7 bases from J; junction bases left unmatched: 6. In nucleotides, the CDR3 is TGTGCCTGGAAGGGGGTAGCGGGAAATGAGCAGTTCTTC. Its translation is CAWKGVAGNEQFF. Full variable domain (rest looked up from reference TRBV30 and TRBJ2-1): SQTIHQWPATLVQPVGSPLSLECTVEGTSNPNLYWYRQAAGRGLQLLFYSVGIGQISSEVPQNLSASRPQDRQFILSSKKLLLSDSGFYLCAWKGVAGNEQFFGPGTRLTVL.

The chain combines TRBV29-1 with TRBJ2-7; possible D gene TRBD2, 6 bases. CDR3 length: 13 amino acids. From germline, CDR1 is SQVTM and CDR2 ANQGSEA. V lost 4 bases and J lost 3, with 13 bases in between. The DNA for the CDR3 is TGCAGCGTTGGGGCAGGGAGGCGCTACGAGCAGTACTTC. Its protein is CSVGAGRRYEQYF.

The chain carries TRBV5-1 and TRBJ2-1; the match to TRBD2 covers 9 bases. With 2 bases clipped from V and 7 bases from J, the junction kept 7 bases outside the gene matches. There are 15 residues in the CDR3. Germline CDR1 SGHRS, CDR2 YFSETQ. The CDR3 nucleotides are TGCGCCAGCAGCTTTCAGGCGGGAGGGTATAATGAGCAGTTCTTC. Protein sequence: CASSFQAGGYNEQFF. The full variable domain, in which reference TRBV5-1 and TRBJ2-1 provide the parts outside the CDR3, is KAGVTQTPRYLIKTRGQQVTLSCSPISGHRSVSWYQQTPGQGLQFLFEYFSETQRNKGNFPGRFSGRQFSNSRSEMNVSTLELGDSALYLCASSFQAGGYNEQFFGPGTRLTVL.

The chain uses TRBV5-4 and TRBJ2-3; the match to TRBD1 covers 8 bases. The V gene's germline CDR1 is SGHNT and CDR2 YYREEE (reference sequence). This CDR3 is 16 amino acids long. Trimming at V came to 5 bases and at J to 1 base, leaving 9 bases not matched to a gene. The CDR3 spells CASRTGERAGTDTQYF. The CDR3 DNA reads TGTGCCAGCAGGACAGGGGAGCGGGCCGGCACAGATACGCAGTATTTT. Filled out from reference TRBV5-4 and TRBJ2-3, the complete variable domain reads ETGVTQSPTHLIKTRGQQVTLRCSSQSGHNTVSWYQQALGQGPQFIFQYYREEENGRGNFPPRFSGLQFPNYSSELNVNALELDDSALYLCASRTGERAGTDTQYFGPGTRLTVL.